This passage covers 10 T cell receptor beta chains from one sample sequenced in a study of cytomegalovirus exposure and HLA in healthy donors. The PCR made use of 60 Vbeta and 13 Jbeta primers. Libraries were prepared by immunoSEQ multiplex PCR; TCRdb keeps only in-frame clonotypes and omits some of them. The sample has a few hundred thousand clones, approximately 84% seen once. Sequenced sample: PBMCs. These receptors all stem from a woman between 40 and 55 years old in good health and CMV-seropositive.

The V gene is TRBV7-8, the J gene TRBJ2-7, with a possible D match to TRBD1 (6 bases). Germline CDR1 and CDR2: SGHVS and FQNEAQ. Trimming pared 4 bases from V and 2 bases from J, leaving 9 bases between. The CDR3 is 13 residues long. CDR3 nucleotide sequence: TGTGCCAGCAGCTCGGGACACCCCTACGAGCAGTACTTC. As protein: CASSSGHPYEQYF.

The chain recombines TRBV30 with TRBJ1-3; tentative D call: TRBD1 (5 bases). Trimming took off 1 base at V and 0 bases at J, with 13 bases between the two ends. CDR1 is GTSNPN, CDR2 SVGIG, per germline (reference sequence). This CDR3 is 16 amino acids long. The CDR3 sequence is CAWSDWRGFSGNTIYF. Here the CDR3 DNA reads TGTGCCTGGAGTGACTGGAGGGGCTTCTCTGGAAACACCATATATTTT. The full variable domain, in which reference TRBV30 and TRBJ1-3 provide the parts outside the CDR3, is SQTIHQWPATLVQPVGSPLSLECTVEGTSNPNLYWYRQAAGRGLQLLFYSVGIGQISSEVPQNLSASRPQDRQFILSSKKLLLSDSGFYLCAWSDWRGFSGNTIYFGEGSWLTVV.

This sequence joins TRBV19 and TRBJ1-4; 9 bases map to TRBD1. CDR3 length equals 17 residues. Unmatched junction bases numbered 10, after V lost 3 bases and J lost 5 bases. Germline CDR1 reads LNHDA; CDR2 reads SQIVND (reference sequence). CDR3 sequence: CASSMPGAGTGNEKLFF. The CDR3 DNA is TGTGCCAGTAGTATGCCCGGAGCCGGGACAGGGAATGAAAAACTGTTTTTT.

This clone has just one count. The rearrangement links TRBV7-9 to TRBJ2-7; 8 bases line up with TRBD2. J was trimmed by 5 bases and V by 7 bases; bases with no gene match: 4. Germline V gene lookup returns CDR1 SEHNR and CDR2 FQNEAQ (reference sequence). The CDR3 spans 12 residues. In DNA form, the CDR3 reads TGTGCCAGCATCGGACTAGCAGACGAGCAGTACTTC. This sequence encodes CASIGLADEQYF.

The chain couples TRBV5-4 to TRBJ1-2, with 8 positions matching TRBD1. The germline V gene has CDR1 SGHNT and CDR2 YYREEE (reference sequence). The V and J ends lost 0 bases and 5 bases, in that order; junction bases with no gene match: 6. This CDR3 comprises 15 residues. In DNA form, the CDR3 reads TGTGCCAGCAGCTTGGAAGACAGGGGACGGTATGGCTACACCTTC. Translation: CASSLEDRGRYGYTF.

CDR3 bases: TGTGCCAGCAGCTCAATTGGGGCCAACGTCCTGACTTTC. Amino acid sequence: CASSSIGANVLTF. V gene TRBV7-3 combines with J gene TRBJ2-6; D is unresolved. Trimming cost V 4 bases and J 3 bases, with 4 bases left between them. The CDR3 has 13 residues. The germline V gene encodes CDR1 SGHTA and CDR2 FQGTGA. The variable domain in full, completed from reference TRBV7-3 and TRBJ2-6, reads GAGVSQTPSNKVTEKGKYVELRCDPISGHTALYWYRQSLGQGPEFLIYFQGTGAADDSGLPNDRFFAVRPEGSVSTLKIQRTERGDSAVYLCASSSIGANVLTFGAGSRLTVL.

This chain connects TRBV9 to TRBJ1-3, with 11 positions matching TRBD1. J was trimmed by 0 bases and V by 0 bases; bases with no gene match: 8. Germline CDR1 reads SGDLS; CDR2 reads YYNGEE. This CDR3 spans 19 amino acids. The CDR3 region has the DNA TGTGCCAGCAGCGTAGCTGACGGACAGGGGGCCTTCTCTGGAAACACCATATATTTT. Translated, it gives CASSVADGQGAFSGNTIYF.

This chain links TRBV19 with TRBJ2-1; perhaps TRBD2 as D (6 bases). CDR3 length: 18 amino acids. V was trimmed by 1 base and J by 3 bases, leaving 19 bases between them. From germline, CDR1 is LNHDA and CDR2 SQIVND (reference sequence). The CDR3 sequence is CASSIAGSGVTNYNEQFF. The DNA for the CDR3 is TGTGCCAGTAGTATAGCGGGGTCGGGGGTGACAAACTACAATGAGCAGTTCTTC.

J is TRBJ1-2 and V is TRBV18; 7 nucleotides agree with TRBD1. The germline CDR1 and CDR2 sequences are KGHSH and LQKENI. The CDR3 is made up of 14 amino acids. With V trimmed by 5 bases and J by 4 bases, 7 bases remained unmatched. The CDR3 reads CASSGDSSSYGYTF. The CDR3, as DNA: TGTGCCAGCTCAGGGGACAGCTCATCCTATGGCTACACCTTC.

This chain connects TRBV29-1 to TRBJ2-1; no definite D call. The germline gives CDR1 SQVTM, CDR2 ANQGSEA. V lost 3 bases and J 2 bases, leaving 8 bases between the germline ends. CDR3 length: 13 amino acids. The CDR3: CSVERPAYNEQFF. CDR3 DNA sequence: TGCAGCGTTGAGCGGCCGGCCTACAATGAGCAGTTCTTC.